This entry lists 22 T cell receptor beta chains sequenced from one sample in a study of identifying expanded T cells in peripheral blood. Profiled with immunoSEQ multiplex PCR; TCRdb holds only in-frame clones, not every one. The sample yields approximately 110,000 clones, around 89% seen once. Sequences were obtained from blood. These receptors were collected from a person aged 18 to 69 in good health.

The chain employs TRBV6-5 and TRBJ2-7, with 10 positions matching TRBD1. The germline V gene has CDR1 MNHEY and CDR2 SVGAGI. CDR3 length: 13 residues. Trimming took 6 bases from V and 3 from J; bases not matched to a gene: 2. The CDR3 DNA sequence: TGTGCCAGCAGAGGGACAGGGGACTACGAGCAGTACTTC. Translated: CASRGTGDYEQYF.

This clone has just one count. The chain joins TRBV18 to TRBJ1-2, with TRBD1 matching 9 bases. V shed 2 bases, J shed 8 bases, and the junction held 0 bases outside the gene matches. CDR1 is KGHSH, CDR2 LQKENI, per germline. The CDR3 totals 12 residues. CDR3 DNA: TGTGCCAGCTCACCAGGGACAGGGGGCTACACCTTC. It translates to CASSPGTGGYTF.

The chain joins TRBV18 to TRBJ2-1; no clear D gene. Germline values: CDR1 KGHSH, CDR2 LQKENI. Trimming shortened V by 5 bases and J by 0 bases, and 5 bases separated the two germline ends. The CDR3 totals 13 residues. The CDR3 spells CASSTSSYNEQFF. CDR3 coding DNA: TGTGCCAGCTCAACTTCCTCCTACAATGAGCAGTTCTTC.

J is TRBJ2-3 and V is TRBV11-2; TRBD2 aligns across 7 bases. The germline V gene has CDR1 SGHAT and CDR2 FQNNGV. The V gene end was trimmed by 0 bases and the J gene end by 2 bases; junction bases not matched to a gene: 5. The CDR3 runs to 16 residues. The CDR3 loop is CASSLDGSGYTDTQYF. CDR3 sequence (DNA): TGTGCCAGCAGCTTAGATGGTAGCGGGTACACAGATACGCAGTATTTT. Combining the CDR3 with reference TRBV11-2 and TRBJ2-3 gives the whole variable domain EAGVAQSPRYKIIEKRQSVAFWCNPISGHATLYWYQQILGQGPKLLIQFQNNGVVDDSQLPKDRFSAERLKGVDSTLKIQPAKLEDSAVYLCASSLDGSGYTDTQYFGPGTRLTVL.

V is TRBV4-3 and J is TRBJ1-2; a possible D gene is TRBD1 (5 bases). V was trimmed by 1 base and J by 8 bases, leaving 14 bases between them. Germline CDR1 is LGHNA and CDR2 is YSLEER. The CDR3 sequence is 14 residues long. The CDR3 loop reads CASSQGSGLMGYTF. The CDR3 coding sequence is TGCGCCAGCAGCCAAGGATCGGGGCTAATGGGCTACACCTTC.

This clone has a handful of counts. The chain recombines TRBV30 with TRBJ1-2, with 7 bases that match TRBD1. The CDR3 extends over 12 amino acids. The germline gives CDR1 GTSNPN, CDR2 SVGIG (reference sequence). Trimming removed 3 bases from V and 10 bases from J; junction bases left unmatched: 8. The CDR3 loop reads CAWRDRTLHYTF. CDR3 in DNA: TGTGCCTGGAGGGACAGGACTTTGCACTACACCTTC.

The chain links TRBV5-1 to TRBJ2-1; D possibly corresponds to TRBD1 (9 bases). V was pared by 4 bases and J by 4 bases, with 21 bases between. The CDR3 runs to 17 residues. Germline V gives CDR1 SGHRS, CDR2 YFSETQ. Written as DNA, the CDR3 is TGCGCCAGCAGCGAGACGGTAGCGGGACAGGGTTACAATGAGCAGTTCTTC. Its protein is CASSETVAGQGYNEQFF.

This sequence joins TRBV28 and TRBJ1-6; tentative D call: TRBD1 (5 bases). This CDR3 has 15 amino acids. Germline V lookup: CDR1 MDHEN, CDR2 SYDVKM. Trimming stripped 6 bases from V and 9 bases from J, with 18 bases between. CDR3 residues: CASSPLIWGGSPLHF. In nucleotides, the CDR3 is TGTGCCAGCAGCCCCTTAATTTGGGGGGGTTCACCCCTCCACTTT. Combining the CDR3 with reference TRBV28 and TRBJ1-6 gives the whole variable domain DVKVTQSSRYLVKRTGEKVFLECVQDMDHENMFWYRQDPGLGLRLIYFSYDVKMKEKGDIPEGYSVSREKKERFSLILESASTNQTSMYLCASSPLIWGGSPLHFGNGTRLTVT.

CDR3 DNA: TGCGCCAGCAGCCAAGAACCGGGCCAGCCAGGGTTCACTGAAGCTTTCTTT. Its protein product is CASSQEPGQPGFTEAFF. The chain employs TRBV4-3 and TRBJ1-1; weak D call: TRBD1 (5 bases). Germline CDR1 reads LGHNA; CDR2 reads YSLEER. The CDR3 has 17 residues. Trimming shortened V by 0 bases and J by 4 bases, and 18 bases separated the two germline ends.

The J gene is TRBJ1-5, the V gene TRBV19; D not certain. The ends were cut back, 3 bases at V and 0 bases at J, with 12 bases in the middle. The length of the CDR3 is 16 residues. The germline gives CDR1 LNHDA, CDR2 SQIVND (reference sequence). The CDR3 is CASSIFGGSSNQPQHF. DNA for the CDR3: TGTGCCAGTAGTATTTTTGGAGGGAGTAGCAATCAGCCCCAGCATTTT.

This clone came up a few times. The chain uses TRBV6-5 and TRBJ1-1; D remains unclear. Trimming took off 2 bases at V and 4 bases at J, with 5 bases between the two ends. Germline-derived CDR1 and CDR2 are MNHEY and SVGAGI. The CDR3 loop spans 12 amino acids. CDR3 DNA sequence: TGTGCCAGCAGTTACGCAGGCACTGAAGCTTTCTTT. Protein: CASSYAGTEAFF.

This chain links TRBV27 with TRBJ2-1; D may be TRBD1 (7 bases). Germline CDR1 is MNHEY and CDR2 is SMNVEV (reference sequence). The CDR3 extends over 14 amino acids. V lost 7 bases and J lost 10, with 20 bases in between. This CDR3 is CASNIGAGGSEQFF. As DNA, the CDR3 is TGTGCCAGCAACATAGGTGCAGGGGGGTCCGAGCAGTTCTTC.

CDR3 nucleotides: TGCGCCAGCAGCCAGAGGACAGGGTTTCCCGGAGATACGCAGTATTTT. Translation gives CASSQRTGFPGDTQYF. The gene calls are TRBV4-1 and TRBJ2-3, with 8 bases identical to TRBD1. V lost 3 bases, J lost 5 bases, and 10 bases stayed unmatched. The CDR3 is 16 amino acids. CDR1 is MGHRA, CDR2 YSYEKL, per germline.

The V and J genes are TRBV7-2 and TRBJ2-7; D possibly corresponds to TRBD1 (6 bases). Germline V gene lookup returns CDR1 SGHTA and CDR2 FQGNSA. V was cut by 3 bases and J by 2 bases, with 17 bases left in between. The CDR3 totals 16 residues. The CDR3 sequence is CASSFSGGRGAYEQYF. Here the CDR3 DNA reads TGTGCCAGCAGCTTTTCCGGCGGCAGGGGAGCCTACGAGCAGTACTTC. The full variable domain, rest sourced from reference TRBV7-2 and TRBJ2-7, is GAGVSQSPSNKVTEKGKDVELRCDPISGHTALYWYRQSLGQGLEFLIYFQGNSAPDKSGLPSDRFSAERTGGSVSTLTIQRTQQEDSAVYLCASSFSGGRGAYEQYFGPGTRLTVT.

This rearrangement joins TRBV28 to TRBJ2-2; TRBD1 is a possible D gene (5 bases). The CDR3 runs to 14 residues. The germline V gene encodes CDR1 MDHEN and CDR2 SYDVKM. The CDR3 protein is CAYSTPGINGELFF. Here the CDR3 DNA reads TGTGCTTATAGCACCCCAGGGATCAACGGGGAGCTGTTTTTT.

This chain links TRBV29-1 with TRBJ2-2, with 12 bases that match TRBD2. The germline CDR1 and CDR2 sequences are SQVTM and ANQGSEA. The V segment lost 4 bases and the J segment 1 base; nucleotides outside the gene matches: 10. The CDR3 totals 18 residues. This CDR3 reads CSVAGASGGAMNTGELFF. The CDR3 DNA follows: TGCAGCGTTGCTGGCGCTAGCGGGGGGGCTATGAACACCGGGGAGCTGTTTTTT.

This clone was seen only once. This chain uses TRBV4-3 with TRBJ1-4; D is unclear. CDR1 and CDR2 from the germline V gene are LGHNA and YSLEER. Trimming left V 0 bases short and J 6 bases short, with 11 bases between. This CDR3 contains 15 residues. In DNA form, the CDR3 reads TGCGCCAGCAGCCAAGAGTTCCCCATTGATGAAAAACTGTTTTTT. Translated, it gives CASSQEFPIDEKLFF.

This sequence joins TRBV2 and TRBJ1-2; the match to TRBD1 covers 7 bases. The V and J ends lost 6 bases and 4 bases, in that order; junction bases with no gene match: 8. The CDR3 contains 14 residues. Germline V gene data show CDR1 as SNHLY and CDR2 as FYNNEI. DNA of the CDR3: TGTGCCAGCAGACCCCCCCGGGACAGCTATGGCTACACCTTC. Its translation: CASRPPRDSYGYTF.

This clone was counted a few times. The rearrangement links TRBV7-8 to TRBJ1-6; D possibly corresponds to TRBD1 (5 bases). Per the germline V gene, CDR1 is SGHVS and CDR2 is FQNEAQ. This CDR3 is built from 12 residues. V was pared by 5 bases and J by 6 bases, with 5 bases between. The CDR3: CASSRGNSPLHF. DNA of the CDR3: TGTGCCAGCAGCAGGGGTAATTCACCCCTCCACTTT.

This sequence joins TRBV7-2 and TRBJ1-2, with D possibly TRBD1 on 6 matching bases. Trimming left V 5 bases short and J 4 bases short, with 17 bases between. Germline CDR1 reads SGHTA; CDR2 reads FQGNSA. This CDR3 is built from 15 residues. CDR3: CASSPAGGLGYGYTF. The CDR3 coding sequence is TGTGCCAGCAGCCCAGCTGGGGGGCTTGGCTATGGCTACACCTTC.

The DNA of the CDR3 is TGTGCCAGCAGCCTAGGCGCGGTGGGGGGTACCGGGGAGCTGTTTTTT. Translated, it gives CASSLGAVGGTGELFF. The chain combines TRBV27 with TRBJ2-2; perhaps TRBD2 as D (6 bases). Trimming shortened V by 6 bases and J by 5 bases, and 19 bases separated the two germline ends. CDR1 is MNHEY, CDR2 SMNVEV, per germline (reference sequence). This CDR3 region has 16 residues.

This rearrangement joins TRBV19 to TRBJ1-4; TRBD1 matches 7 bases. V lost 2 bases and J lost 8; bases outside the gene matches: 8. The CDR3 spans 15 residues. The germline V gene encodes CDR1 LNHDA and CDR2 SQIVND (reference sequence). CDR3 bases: TGTGCCAGTAGTATAAACGACAGGGAAGGAGAAAAACTGTTTTTT. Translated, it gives CASSINDREGEKLFF.